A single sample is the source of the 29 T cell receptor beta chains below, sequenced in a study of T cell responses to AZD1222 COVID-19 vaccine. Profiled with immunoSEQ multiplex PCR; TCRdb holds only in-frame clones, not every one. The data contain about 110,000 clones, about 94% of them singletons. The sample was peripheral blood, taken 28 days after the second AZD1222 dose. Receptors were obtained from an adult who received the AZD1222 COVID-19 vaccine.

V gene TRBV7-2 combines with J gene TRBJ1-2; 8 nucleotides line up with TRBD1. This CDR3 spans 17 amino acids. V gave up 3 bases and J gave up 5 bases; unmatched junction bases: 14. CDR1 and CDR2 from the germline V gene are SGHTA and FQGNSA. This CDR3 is CASSFLGRGRREYGYTF. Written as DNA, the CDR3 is TGTGCCAGCAGCTTTTTAGGCAGGGGGCGCAGAGAATATGGCTACACCTTC.

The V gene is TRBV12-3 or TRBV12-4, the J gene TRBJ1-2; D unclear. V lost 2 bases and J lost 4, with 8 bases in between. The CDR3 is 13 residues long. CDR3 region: CASSLWGFYGYTF. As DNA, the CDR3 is TGTGCCAGCAGTTTATGGGGTTTCTATGGCTACACCTTC.

CDR3 protein: CASSRDRRIDTQYF. CDR3 DNA: TGCGCCAGCAGCAGGGACAGGCGTATAGATACGCAGTATTTT. The gene calls are TRBV5-1 and TRBJ2-3; the match to TRBD1 covers 8 bases. CDR1 and CDR2 from the germline V gene are SGHRS and YFSETQ. The V gene end was trimmed by 4 bases and the J gene end by 5 bases; junction bases not matched to a gene: 6. The length of the CDR3 is 14 residues.

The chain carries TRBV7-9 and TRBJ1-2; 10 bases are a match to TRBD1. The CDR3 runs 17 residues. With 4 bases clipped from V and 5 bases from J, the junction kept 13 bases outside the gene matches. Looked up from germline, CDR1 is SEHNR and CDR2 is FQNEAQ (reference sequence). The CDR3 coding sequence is TGTGCCAGCAGCTCCGGGACAGGGGACGCACAAGGGTATGGCTACACCTTC. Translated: CASSSGTGDAQGYGYTF.

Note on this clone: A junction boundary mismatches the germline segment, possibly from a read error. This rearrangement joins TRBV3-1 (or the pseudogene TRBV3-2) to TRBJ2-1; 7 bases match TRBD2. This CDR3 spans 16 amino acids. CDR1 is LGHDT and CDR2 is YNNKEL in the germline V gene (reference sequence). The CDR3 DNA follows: TGTGCCAGCAGCCCGGGTTCTAGCGGAATCTACAGTGAGCAGTTCTTC. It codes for CASSPGSSGIYSEQFF.

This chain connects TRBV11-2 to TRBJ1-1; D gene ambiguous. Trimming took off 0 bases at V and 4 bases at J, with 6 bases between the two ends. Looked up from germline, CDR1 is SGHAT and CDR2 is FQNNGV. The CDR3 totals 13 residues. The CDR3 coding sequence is TGTGCCAGCAGCTTAGAATTTCGCACTGAAGCTTTCTTT. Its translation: CASSLEFRTEAFF.

This CDR3 is CASSQDGRDAFF. The CDR3 DNA follows: TGCGCCAGCAGCCAAGATGGCAGGGACGCTTTCTTT. V and J are TRBV4-1 and TRBJ1-1, with D perhaps matching TRBD1 (5 bases). With 0 bases removed from V and 11 bases from J, the gap between germline ends came to 10 bases. This CDR3 is built from 12 residues. CDR1 is MGHRA and CDR2 is YSYEKL in the germline V gene.

The CDR3 coding sequence is TGCGCCAGCTCCGGGACAGGGACTGGCTACACCTTC. It specifies CASSGTGTGYTF. This rearrangement joins TRBV10-2 to TRBJ1-2; 9 nucleotides match TRBD1. The V and J ends lost 8 bases and 7 bases, in that order; junction bases with no gene match: 5. Germline CDR1 and CDR2: WSHSY and SAAADI. This CDR3 comprises 12 residues.

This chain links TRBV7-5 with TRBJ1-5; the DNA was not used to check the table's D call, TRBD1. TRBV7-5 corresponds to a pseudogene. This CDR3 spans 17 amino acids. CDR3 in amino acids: CVRSPPTVAVRQQPQHF. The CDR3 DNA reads TGTGTCAGAAGCCCTCCGACAGTGGCTGTTCGCCAACAGCCCCAGCATTTT.

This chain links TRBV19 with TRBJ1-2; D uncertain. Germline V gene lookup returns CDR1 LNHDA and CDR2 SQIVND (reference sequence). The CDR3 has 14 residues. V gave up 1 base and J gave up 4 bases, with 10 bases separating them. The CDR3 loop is CASSIVQPGYGYTF. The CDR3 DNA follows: TGTGCCAGTAGTATAGTACAGCCTGGCTATGGCTACACCTTC.

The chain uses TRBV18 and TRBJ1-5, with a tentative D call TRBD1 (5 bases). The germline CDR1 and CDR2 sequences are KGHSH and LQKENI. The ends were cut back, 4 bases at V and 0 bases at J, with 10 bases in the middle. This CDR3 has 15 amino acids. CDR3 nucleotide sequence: TGTGCCAGCTCACGACAGTCGGATAGCAATCAGCCCCAGCATTTT. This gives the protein CASSRQSDSNQPQHF.

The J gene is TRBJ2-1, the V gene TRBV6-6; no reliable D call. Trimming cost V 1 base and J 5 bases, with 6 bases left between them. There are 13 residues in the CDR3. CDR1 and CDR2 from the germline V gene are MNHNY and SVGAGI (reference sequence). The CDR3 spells CASSYWQHNEQFF. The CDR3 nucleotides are TGTGCCAGCAGTTACTGGCAGCACAATGAGCAGTTCTTC.

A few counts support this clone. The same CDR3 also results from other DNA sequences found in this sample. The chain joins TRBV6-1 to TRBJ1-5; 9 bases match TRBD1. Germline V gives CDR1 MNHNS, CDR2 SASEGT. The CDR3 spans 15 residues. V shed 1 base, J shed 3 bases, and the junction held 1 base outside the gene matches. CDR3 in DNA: TGTGCCAGCAGTGAAGGGACAGGGGTCAATCAGCCCCAGCATTTT. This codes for CASSEGTGVNQPQHF.

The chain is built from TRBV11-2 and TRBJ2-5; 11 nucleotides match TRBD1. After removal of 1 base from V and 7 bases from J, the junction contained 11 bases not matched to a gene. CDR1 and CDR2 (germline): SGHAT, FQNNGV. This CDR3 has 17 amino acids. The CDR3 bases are TGTGCCAGCAGCTTAGCCTCGGGGACAGGGGGGATGGGGACCCAGTACTTC. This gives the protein CASSLASGTGGMGTQYF.

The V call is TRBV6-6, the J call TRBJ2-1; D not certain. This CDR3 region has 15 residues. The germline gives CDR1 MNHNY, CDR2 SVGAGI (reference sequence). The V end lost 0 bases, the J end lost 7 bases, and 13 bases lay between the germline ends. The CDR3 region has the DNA TGTGCCAGCAGTTACTCCCCCTGGAGCCGGAATGAGCAGTTCTTC. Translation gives CASSYSPWSRNEQFF.

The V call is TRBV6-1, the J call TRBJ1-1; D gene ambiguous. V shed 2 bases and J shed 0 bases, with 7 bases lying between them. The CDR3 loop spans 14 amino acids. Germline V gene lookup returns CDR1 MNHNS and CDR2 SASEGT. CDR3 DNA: TGTGCCAGCAGTGAACAACAGATGAACACTGAAGCTTTCTTT. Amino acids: CASSEQQMNTEAFF.

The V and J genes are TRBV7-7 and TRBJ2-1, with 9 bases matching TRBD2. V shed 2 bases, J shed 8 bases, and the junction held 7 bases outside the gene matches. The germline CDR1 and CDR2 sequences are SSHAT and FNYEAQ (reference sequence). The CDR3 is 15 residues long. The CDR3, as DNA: TGTGCCAGCAGCTTATCGCTAGCGGGGTATGATGAGCAGTTCTTC. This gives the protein CASSLSLAGYDEQFF.

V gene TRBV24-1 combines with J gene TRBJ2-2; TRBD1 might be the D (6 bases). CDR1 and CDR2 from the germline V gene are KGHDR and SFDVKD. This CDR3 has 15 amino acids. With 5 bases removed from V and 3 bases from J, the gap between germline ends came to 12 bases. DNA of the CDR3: TGTGCCACCAGTGTTGCAGGGGCAGACACCGGGGAGCTGTTTTTT. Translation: CATSVAGADTGELFF.

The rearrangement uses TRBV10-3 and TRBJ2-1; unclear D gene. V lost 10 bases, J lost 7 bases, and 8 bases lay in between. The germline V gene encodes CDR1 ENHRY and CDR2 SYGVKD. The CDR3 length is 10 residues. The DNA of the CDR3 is TGTGCCAGCGGCCGGAATGAGCAGTTCTTC. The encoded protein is CASGRNEQFF.

The CDR3 DNA follows: TGTGCCAGCAGCTCAAACAGGCAGCCCCAGCATTTT. Encoded protein: CASSSNRQPQHF. The J gene is TRBJ1-5, the V gene TRBV27; TRBD1 is a possible D gene (5 bases). The germline V and J ends were trimmed by 6 bases and 7 bases, with 10 bases remaining between them. The CDR3 spans 12 residues. Germline V gene data show CDR1 as MNHEY and CDR2 as SMNVEV (reference sequence).

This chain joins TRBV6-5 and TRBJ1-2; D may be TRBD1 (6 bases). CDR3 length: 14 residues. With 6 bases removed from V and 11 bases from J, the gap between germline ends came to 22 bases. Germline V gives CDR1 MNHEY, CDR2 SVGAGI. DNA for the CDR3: TGTGCCAGCAGGGAGGACCAAGGGGGGTTTAGTTACACCTTC. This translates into CASREDQGGFSYTF.

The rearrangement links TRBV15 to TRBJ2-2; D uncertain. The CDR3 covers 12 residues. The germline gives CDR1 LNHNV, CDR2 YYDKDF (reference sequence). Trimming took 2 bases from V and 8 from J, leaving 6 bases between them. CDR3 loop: CATSRPLGELFF. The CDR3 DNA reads TGTGCCACCAGCAGACCGTTGGGGGAGCTGTTTTTT.

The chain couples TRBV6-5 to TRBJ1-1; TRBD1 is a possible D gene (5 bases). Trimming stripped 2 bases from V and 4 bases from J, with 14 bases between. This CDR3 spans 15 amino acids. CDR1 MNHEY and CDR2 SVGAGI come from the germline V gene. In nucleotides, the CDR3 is TGTGCCAGCAGTTACGACAGTTCCCCGAGCACTGAAGCTTTCTTT. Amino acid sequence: CASSYDSSPSTEAFF.

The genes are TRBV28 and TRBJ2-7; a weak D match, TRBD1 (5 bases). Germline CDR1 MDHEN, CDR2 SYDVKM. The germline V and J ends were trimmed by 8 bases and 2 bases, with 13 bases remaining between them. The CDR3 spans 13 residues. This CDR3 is CASSQGATYEQYF. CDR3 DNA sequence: TGTGCCAGCTCCCAGGGCGCTACCTACGAGCAGTACTTC.

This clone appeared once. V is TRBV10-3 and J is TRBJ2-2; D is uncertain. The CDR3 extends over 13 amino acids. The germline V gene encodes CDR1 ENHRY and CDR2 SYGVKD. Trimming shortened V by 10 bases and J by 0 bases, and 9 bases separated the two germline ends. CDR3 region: CARSQSNTGELFF. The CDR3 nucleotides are TGTGCCAGGTCTCAATCGAACACCGGGGAGCTGTTTTTT.

DNA for the CDR3: TGTGCCAGCAGTCTACAGGGGGATTCGGGAGAGCAGTACTTC. Translating it yields CASSLQGDSGEQYF. The rearrangement links TRBV27 to TRBJ2-7, with TRBD1 matching over 8 bases. With V trimmed by 5 bases and J by 7 bases, 10 bases remained unmatched. Germline CDR1 reads MNHEY; CDR2 reads SMNVEV (reference sequence). CDR3 size: 14 residues.

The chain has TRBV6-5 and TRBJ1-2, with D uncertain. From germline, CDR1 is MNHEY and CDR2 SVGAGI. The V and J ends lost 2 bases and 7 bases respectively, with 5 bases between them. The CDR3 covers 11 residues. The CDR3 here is CASSYLGGYTF. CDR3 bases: TGTGCCAGCAGTTACCTGGGTGGCTACACCTTC.

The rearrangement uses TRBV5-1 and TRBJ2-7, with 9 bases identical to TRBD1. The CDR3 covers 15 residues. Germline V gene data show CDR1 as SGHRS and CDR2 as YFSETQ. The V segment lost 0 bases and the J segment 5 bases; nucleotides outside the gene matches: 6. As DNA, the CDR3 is TGCGCCAGCAGCTTGGGGGACAGGGCACGCGACGAGCAGTACTTC. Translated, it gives CASSLGDRARDEQYF. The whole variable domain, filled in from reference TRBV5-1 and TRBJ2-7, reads KAGVTQTPRYLIKTRGQQVTLSCSPISGHRSVSWYQQTPGQGLQFLFEYFSETQRNKGNFPGRFSGRQFSNSRSEMNVSTLELGDSALYLCASSLGDRARDEQYFGPGTRLTVT.

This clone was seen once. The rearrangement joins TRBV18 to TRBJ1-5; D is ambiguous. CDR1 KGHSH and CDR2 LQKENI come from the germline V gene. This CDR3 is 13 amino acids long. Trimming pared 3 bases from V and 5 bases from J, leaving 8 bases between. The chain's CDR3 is CASSPGRDQPQHF. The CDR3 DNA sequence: TGTGCCAGCTCACCCGGTCGGGATCAGCCCCAGCATTTT.